The clone carrying this T cell receptor (beta chain) was counted only a few times. The antigen is undetermined. cDNA synthesis used the whole RNA isolate, giving expressed TCRB sequences. Sequencing was performed with immunoSEQ multiplex PCR; in TCRdb, only in-frame clones are kept and a portion is missing. The sample yields under 400,000 clones, roughly 12% seen once. This sample stems from a study of beta chain features in type 1 diabetes. Findings of the study overall: Sequencing used cDNA, and cells with high TCR expression could therefore be over-represented.

Blood was drawn once from each donor into heparinised tubes. The draws averaged around 0.12 L. Markers CD45RO/CCR7/CD25/CD127/CD95/CD27 served to sort CD4+ naive, central memory, regulatory and stem cell-like memory cells. The TCR comes from a man aged 18-30 years in good health. The sequencing input was naive CD4+ T cells from blood.

This CDR3 is CAWSLGRRFRETQYF. For the CDR3, the DNA is TGTGCCTGGAGTTTGGGGCGAAGGTTCCGGGAGACCCAGTACTTC. The chain employs TRBV30 and TRBJ2-5; tentatively, D is TRBD1 (5 bases). The CDR3 loop spans 15 amino acids. Germline V gives CDR1 GTSNPN, CDR2 SVGIG (reference sequence). V shed 2 bases and J shed 5 bases, with 18 bases lying between them.